This TCR beta chain comes out of a study of blood T cell repertoires in COVID-19. Looking at the study overall: The United States, Italy and Spain supplied acute and convalescent COVID-19 samples. PBMCs, B-cell-depleted T cells, or T cells provided the cDNA or gDNA that made up the material.

Original methodology: Estimates of nucleated cell counts were drawn from the amplification of reference gene primers. Profiling relied on immunoSEQ multiplex PCR, and the TCRdb table lists in-frame clones only, not all of them. V and J calls plus clone size are reproduced from that table; the DNA served to infer D and trimming. The sample lists about 79,000 clones; 70% to 90% were seen once. The germline gives CDR1 SGHRS, CDR2 YFSETQ. This CDR3 comprises 15 residues. The germline V and J ends were trimmed by 4 bases and 1 base, with 12 bases remaining between them. The sample was peripheral blood. This sequence originates from a man between 50 and 59 years old with active COVID-19. This chain joins TRBV5-1 and TRBJ1-5, with a possible D match to TRBD1 (6 bases). The CDR3 coding sequence is TGCGCCAGCAGCATGGACGGACAGAGCAATCAGCCCCAGCATTTT. Translation gives CASSMDGQSNQPQHF.